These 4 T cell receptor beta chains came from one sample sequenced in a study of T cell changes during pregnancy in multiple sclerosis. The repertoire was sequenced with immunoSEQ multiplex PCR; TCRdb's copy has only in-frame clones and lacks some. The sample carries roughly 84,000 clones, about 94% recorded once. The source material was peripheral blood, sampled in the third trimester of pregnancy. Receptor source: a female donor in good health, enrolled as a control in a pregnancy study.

The CDR3 is CASSFGISLRGNQPQHF. CDR3 sequence (DNA): TGTGCCAGCAGCTTCGGCATCTCACTGCGAGGAAATCAGCCCCAGCATTTT. This sequence joins TRBV5-5 and TRBJ1-5; D ambiguous. Germline lookup yields CDR1 SGHKS and CDR2 YYEKEE (reference sequence). The V and J ends lost 2 bases and 4 bases respectively, with 19 bases between them. CDR3 size: 17 residues.

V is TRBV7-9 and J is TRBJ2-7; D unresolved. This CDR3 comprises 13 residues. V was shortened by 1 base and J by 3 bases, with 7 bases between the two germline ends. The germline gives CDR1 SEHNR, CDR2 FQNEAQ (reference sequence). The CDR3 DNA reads TGTGCCAGCAGCTTAGGCGAAGTCTACGAGCAGTACTTC. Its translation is CASSLGEVYEQYF.

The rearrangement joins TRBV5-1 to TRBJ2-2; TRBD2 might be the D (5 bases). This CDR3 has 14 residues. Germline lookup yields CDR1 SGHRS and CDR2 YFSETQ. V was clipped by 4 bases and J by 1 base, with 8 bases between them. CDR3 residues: CASSRTQNTGELFF. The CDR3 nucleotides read TGCGCCAGCAGCCGGACTCAGAACACCGGGGAGCTGTTTTTT.

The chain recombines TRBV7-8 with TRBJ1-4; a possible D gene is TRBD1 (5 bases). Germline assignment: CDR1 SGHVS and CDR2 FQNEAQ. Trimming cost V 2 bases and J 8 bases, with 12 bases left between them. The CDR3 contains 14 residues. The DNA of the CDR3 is TGTGCCAGCAGCTTATTTGACGGGGGGGAAAAACTGTTTTTT. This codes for CASSLFDGGEKLFF. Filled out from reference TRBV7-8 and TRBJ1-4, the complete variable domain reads GAGVSQSPRYKVAKRGQDVALRCDPISGHVSLFWYQQALGQGPEFLTYFQNEAQLDKSGLPSDRFFAERPEGSVSTLKIQRTQQEDSAVYLCASSLFDGGEKLFFGSGTQLSVL.